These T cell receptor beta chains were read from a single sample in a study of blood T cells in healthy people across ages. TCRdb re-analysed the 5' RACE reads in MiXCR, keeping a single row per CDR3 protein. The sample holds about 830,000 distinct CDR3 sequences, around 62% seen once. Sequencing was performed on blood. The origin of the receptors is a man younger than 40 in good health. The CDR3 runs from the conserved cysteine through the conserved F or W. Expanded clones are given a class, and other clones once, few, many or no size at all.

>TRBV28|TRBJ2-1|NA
CASRNSGLVYSNEQFF
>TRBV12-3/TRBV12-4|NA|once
CASSNVGGEETQYF
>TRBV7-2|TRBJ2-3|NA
CASTILRGASTDTQYF
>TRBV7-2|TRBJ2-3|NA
CASSLEGLAFSQYF
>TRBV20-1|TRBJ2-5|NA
CSARVLGGETQYF
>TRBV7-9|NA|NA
CASSRQETQFF
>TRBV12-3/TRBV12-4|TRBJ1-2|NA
CASSQLRELSGYTF
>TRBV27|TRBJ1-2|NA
CASSFSPRDYYGYTF
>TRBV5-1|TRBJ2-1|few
CASSPPSGGTYNEQFF
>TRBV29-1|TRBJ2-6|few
CSVAGTGAGANVLTF
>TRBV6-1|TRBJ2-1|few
CASNEASGGIYNEQFF
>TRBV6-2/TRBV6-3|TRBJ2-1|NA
CASSYSNSGGSSYNEQFF
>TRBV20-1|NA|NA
CSARGRDFTYEQYF
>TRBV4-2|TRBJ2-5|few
CASTKAGPGETQYF
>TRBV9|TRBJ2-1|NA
CDSSVATGTGSYEQFF
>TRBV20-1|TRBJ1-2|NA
CSTRQGTNYGYTF
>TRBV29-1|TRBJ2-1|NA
CSVEAGEAHNEQFF
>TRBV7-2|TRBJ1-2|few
CASSPPWGYGYTF
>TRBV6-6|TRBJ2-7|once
CASRAGQGFSYEQYF
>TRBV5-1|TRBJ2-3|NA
CASSLGDRVGPGDTQYF